Reported below is one TCR beta chain. This sample is drawn from a study of blood T cells in healthy people across ages. The use of a sample-barcoded 5' primer and a J-beta primer mix characterized a second PCR of about 7 to 12 cycles. MiXCR was run by TCRdb on the 5' RACE reads, yielding one entry per CDR3 protein. The repertoire holds about 1 million distinct CDR3 sequences, with around 45% as singletons. Germline V gene data show CDR1 as SEHNR and CDR2 as FQNEAQ (reference sequence). This CDR3 region has 16 residues. Trimming stripped 5 bases from V and 2 bases from J, with 18 bases between. The origin of this receptor is a woman aged 55-69 years in good health. Sequencing input: blood. The genes are TRBV7-9 and TRBJ2-5, with D possibly matching TRBD1 (6 bases). The CDR3 here is CASSAGTTHLQETQYF. CDR3 sequence (DNA): TGTGCCAGCAGCGCCGGGACAACGCATTTACAAGAGACCCAGTACTTC.